Listed here are 9 T cell receptor beta chains from one sample, sequenced in a study of shared clonotypes between healthy human individuals. Sequencing was performed with immunoSEQ multiplex PCR; in TCRdb, only in-frame clones are kept and a portion is missing. The sample consists of about 490,000 clones, around three quarters of them appearing once. The specimen was PBMCs. These receptors were obtained from a woman aged 40 to 50 in good health. Some clones in this sample may be carry-over from other donors' samples.

On this clone: The junction departs from germline at one end; a sequencing error may be responsible. V and J are TRBV5-6 and TRBJ2-7, with a possible D match to TRBD1 (7 bases). Germline V gene lookup returns CDR1 SGHDT and CDR2 YYEEEE. The length of the CDR3 is 12 residues. CDR3 DNA sequence: TGTGCCAGCAGTCAGAACAGGGGCGGAGGGATTTTC. Translating it yields CASSQNRGGGIF.

This clone was recorded once. The rearrangement joins TRBV6-6 to TRBJ1-6, with a tentative D call TRBD1 (5 bases). Germline values: CDR1 MNHNY, CDR2 SVGAGI (reference sequence). V lost 2 bases, J lost 5 bases, and 10 bases lay in between. The CDR3 covers 15 residues. This CDR3 reads CASSYEGQDNSPLHF. For the CDR3, the DNA is TGTGCCAGCAGTTACGAGGGGCAGGATAATTCACCCCTCCACTTT.

The chain carries TRBV5-4 and TRBJ2-1; no firm D call. Germline-derived CDR1 and CDR2 are SGHNT and YYREEE (reference sequence). The germline V and J ends were trimmed by 2 bases and 8 bases, with 5 bases remaining between them. The CDR3 runs to 11 residues. As DNA, the CDR3 is TGTGCCAGCAGCTTTCTCCATGAGCAGTTCTTC. It codes for CASSFLHEQFF.

The rearrangement uses TRBV11-1 and TRBJ2-5; TRBD2 might be the D (6 bases). Germline CDR1 SGHAT, CDR2 FQDESV (reference sequence). This CDR3 spans 15 amino acids. The V and J ends lost 8 bases and 5 bases respectively, with 21 bases between them. The CDR3 bases are TGTGCCAGCTTCCGCTCCGGGACGGAGGGTGAGACCCAGTACTTC. Translation gives CASFRSGTEGETQYF. Filled out from reference TRBV11-1 and TRBJ2-5, the complete variable domain reads EAEVAQSPRYKITEKSQAVAFWCDPISGHATLYWYRQILGQGPELLVQFQDESVVDDSQLPKDRFSAERLKGVDSTLKIQPAELGDSAMYLCASFRSGTEGETQYFGPGTRLLVL.

This clone showed up just a few times. The chain has TRBV6-6 and TRBJ2-5; 11 bases align to TRBD2. After removal of 6 bases from V and 3 bases from J, the junction contained 9 bases not matched to a gene. Germline assignment: CDR1 MNHNY and CDR2 SVGAGI (reference sequence). This CDR3 has 16 residues. In DNA form, the CDR3 reads TGTGCCAGCAGCAACGCGGGGACTAGCGGAAAAGAGACCCAGTACTTC. This codes for CASSNAGTSGKETQYF.

There are a few counts of this clone. Distinct nucleotide sequences in the sample also encode this CDR3. This chain joins TRBV5-1 and TRBJ1-1; no firm D call. Trimming removed 3 bases from V and 0 bases from J, with 6 bases in between. Germline V CDR1 and CDR2: SGHRS, YFSETQ. The CDR3 has 13 residues. CDR3 nucleotides: TGCGCCAGCAGCTGGACGGTGAACACTGAAGCTTTCTTT. Amino acids: CASSWTVNTEAFF. Combining the CDR3 with reference TRBV5-1 and TRBJ1-1 gives the whole variable domain KAGVTQTPRYLIKTRGQQVTLSCSPISGHRSVSWYQQTPGQGLQFLFEYFSETQRNKGNFPGRFSGRQFSNSRSEMNVSTLELGDSALYLCASSWTVNTEAFFGQGTRLTVV.

As to this clone: One base separates it from a far larger clone, so it is likely a read error. DNA of the CDR3: TGTGCCAGCAGCCGTTCGCAGGGGTCCTCCAAAAACATTCAGTACTTC. It is translated as CASSRSQGSSKNIQYF. V is TRBV11-2 and J is TRBJ2-4; weak D call: TRBD1 (6 bases). The CDR3 totals 16 residues. V lost 5 bases and J lost 2, with 16 bases in between. From germline, CDR1 is SGHAT and CDR2 FQNNGV.

This clone was detected only once. Possible read error: a much larger clone is one base away. The chain employs TRBV28 and TRBJ2-7; D is undetermined. V lost 6 bases to trimming and J lost 0 bases, with 3 bases between them. Germline V gives CDR1 MDHEN, CDR2 SYDVKM. The CDR3 consists of 11 residues. CDR3 in amino acids: CASSASYEQYF. The DNA for the CDR3 is TGTGCCAGCAGCGCCTCCTACGAGCAGTACTTC.

Concerning this clone: The same CDR3 can be traced to other DNA sequences in this sample. The chain uses TRBV6-5 and TRBJ2-2, with no clear D. Germline CDR1 is MNHEY and CDR2 is SVGAGI. The CDR3 length is 12 residues. V was clipped by 2 bases and J by 4 bases, with 2 bases between them. CDR3 nucleotide sequence: TGTGCCAGCAGTTACGGCACCGGGGAGCTGTTTTTT. Translating gives CASSYGTGELFF.